The rows below give T cell receptor beta chains drawn from one sample of a study of blood T cell repertoires in COVID-19. Repertoires were generated with immunoSEQ multiplex PCR, while TCRdb's copy carries only in-frame clones and drops some. The sample includes 200,000 to 250,000 clones, around nine tenths of them seen just once. Sequenced sample: peripheral blood. The receptors derive from a woman between 65 and 79 years old with active or convalescent COVID-19. CDR3s include the opening cysteine and the closing phenylalanine or tryptophan.

TRBV25-1	TRBJ2-2	CASSWELNTGELFF
TRBV24-1	TRBJ1-5	CATSDTQGDGQPQHF
TRBV29-1	TRBJ1-1	CSVAKQATEAFF
TRBV7-9	TRBJ2-7	CASSARSPLEQYF
TRBV5-6	TRBJ1-2	CASSYGQRPNYGYTF
TRBV6-5	TRBJ2-2	CASMGGTGGTGELFF
TRBV5-1	TRBJ2-1	CASSHSRAGDPSSYNEQFF
TRBV6-2/TRBV6-3	TRBJ2-1	CASSRPIRGGEQFF
TRBV25-1	TRBJ1-1	CASSEYRVSEAFF
TRBV6-2/TRBV6-3	TRBJ1-2	CASSYPQGDYGYTF